The present T cell receptor beta chain was sequenced within a study of blood T cells in healthy people across ages. Findings and caveats of the study: It was not possible, with unsorted PBMCs, to conclusively compare naive and antigen-experienced cells. Diversity of TCR beta per million T cells declined in a roughly linear way with age. Underestimates were what the diversity estimates from one million T cells were considered to be.

Remarks on this clonotype: Its target is unknown.

With 3 bases removed from V and 3 bases from J, the gap between germline ends came to 21 bases. The CDR3 sequence is 17 residues long. Germline assignment: CDR1 SGHNT and CDR2 YYREEE (reference sequence). Next came a second PCR, run for about 7 to 12 cycles, which used a sample-barcoded 5' primer along with a J-beta primer mix. There were at least 3 million CDR3-containing paired-end reads obtained from each sample. Using its own MiXCR run on the 5' RACE reads, TCRdb lists one record per CDR3 protein. Here the sample spans fewer than 1 million distinct CDR3 sequences, under 45% being singletons. Sequenced sample: blood. The rearrangement uses TRBV5-4 and TRBJ1-2; no definite D call. This clonotype was sampled from a man between 60 and 75 years old in good health. In nucleotides, the CDR3 is TGTGCCAGCAGCTCCGTTAGAGGTCCTCTAAGCGACTATGGCTACACCTTC. Amino acids: CASSSVRGPLSDYGYTF.